This TCR beta chain was obtained from a study of blood T cell repertoires in COVID-19. Germline V gene data show CDR1 as SGHRS and CDR2 as YFSETQ. The CDR3 length is 13 residues. The junction had 4 bases not matched to a gene; V was cut back by 4 bases and J by 4 bases. The method was immunoSEQ multiplex PCR; TCRdb's version includes in-frame clones alone and lacks a portion of them. This table has fewer than 600,000 clones, around nine tenths appearing once. Input material: PBMCs or T cells enriched from blood (not recorded which). This receptor was obtained from a woman between 35 and 50 years old who had recovered from COVID-19. The chain has TRBV5-1 and TRBJ2-7; 8 bases are shared with TRBD1. CDR3 residues: CASSIDRGYEQYF. The CDR3 DNA is TGCGCCAGCAGCATTGACAGGGGTTACGAGCAGTACTTC.